Listed below are T cell receptor beta chains from one sample, sequenced in a study of blood T cell repertoires in COVID-19. The table came from immunoSEQ multiplex PCR; TCRdb's copy has only in-frame clones and leaves some out. The profile covers 150,000 to 200,000 clones, with under 85% appearing a single time and around 8% taken by the ten largest. The source material was peripheral blood. The origin of the receptors is a woman in her 70s with COVID-19, enrolled during active disease. Each CDR3 is given with its conserved first and last residue. Fields, in order: J gene, D gene, clone size, V gene, CDR3 protein, CDR3 DNA. D genes are given only for firm matches. The listing skips clone size in some rows; elsewhere it reads once, few, many or a size class.

j_call: TRBJ2-1; d_call: .; clone_size: .; v_call: TRBV29-1; cdr3_aa: CSAAKPPSYNEQFF; cdr3_nt: TGCAGCGCCGCCAAGCCCCCGTCCTACAATGAGCAGTTCTTC
j_call: TRBJ2-3; d_call: TRBD2; clone_size: .; v_call: TRBV28; cdr3_aa: CASSLAGGREADTQYF; cdr3_nt: TGTGCCAGCAGTCTAGCGGGAGGCAGGGAGGCAGATACGCAGTATTTT
j_call: TRBJ2-3; d_call: TRBD1; clone_size: .; v_call: TRBV6-6; cdr3_aa: CASRDRGTDTQYF; cdr3_nt: TGTGCCAGCAGGGACAGGGGCACAGATACGCAGTATTTT
j_call: TRBJ2-7; d_call: TRBD2; clone_size: .; v_call: TRBV5-4; cdr3_aa: CASSAGGGEYSYEQYF; cdr3_nt: TGTGCCAGCAGCGCGGGCGGGGGGGAATACTCCTACGAGCAGTACTTC
j_call: TRBJ2-7; d_call: TRBD1; clone_size: .; v_call: TRBV29-1; cdr3_aa: CSVVRDRVMLEQYF; cdr3_nt: TGCAGCGTTGTACGGGACAGAGTAATGCTCGAGCAGTACTTC
j_call: TRBJ1-1; d_call: .; clone_size: .; v_call: TRBV12-3/TRBV12-4; cdr3_aa: CASSLRGTEAFF; cdr3_nt: TGTGCCAGCAGTTTAAGGGGGACTGAAGCTTTCTTT
j_call: TRBJ2-7; d_call: TRBD2; clone_size: .; v_call: TRBV25-1; cdr3_aa: CASRGAGEGQAYEQYF; cdr3_nt: TGTGCCAGCAGGGGAGCGGGAGAGGGCCAGGCCTACGAGCAGTACTTC
j_call: TRBJ2-2; d_call: .; clone_size: .; v_call: TRBV4-3; cdr3_aa: CASSLQPVGTNTGELFF; cdr3_nt: TGCGCCAGCAGCCTCCAACCGGTGGGGACAAACACCGGGGAGCTGTTTTTT
j_call: TRBJ1-5; d_call: TRBD1; clone_size: .; v_call: TRBV24-1; cdr3_aa: CATSDPTGTGNQPQHF; cdr3_nt: TGTGCCACCAGTGACCCGACAGGGACTGGCAATCAGCCCCAGCATTTT
j_call: TRBJ2-2; d_call: TRBD1; clone_size: .; v_call: TRBV15; cdr3_aa: CATRPRDRLTGELFF; cdr3_nt: TGTGCCACCAGACCGAGGGACAGGCTCACCGGGGAGCTGTTTTTT
j_call: TRBJ2-7; d_call: TRBD1; clone_size: .; v_call: TRBV3-1/TRBV3-2; cdr3_aa: CASSPARQGYEQYF; cdr3_nt: TGTGCCAGCAGCCCGGCTCGACAGGGGTACGAGCAGTACTTC
j_call: TRBJ2-1; d_call: TRBD2; clone_size: .; v_call: TRBV3-1/TRBV3-2; cdr3_aa: CASSPTVAGVQNEQFF; cdr3_nt: TGTGCCAGCAGCCCCACCGTAGCGGGAGTTCAGAATGAGCAGTTCTTC
j_call: TRBJ2-7; d_call: .; clone_size: once; v_call: TRBV29-1; cdr3_aa: CSVVSGGKYEQYF; cdr3_nt: TGCAGCGTTGTTTCCGGAGGGAAATACGAGCAGTACTTC
j_call: TRBJ2-3; d_call: TRBD2; clone_size: .; v_call: TRBV7-2; cdr3_aa: CASSPSGRATDTQYF; cdr3_nt: TGTGCCAGCAGCCCTAGCGGGAGGGCGACAGATACGCAGTATTTT
j_call: TRBJ2-5; d_call: TRBD2; clone_size: once; v_call: TRBV7-8; cdr3_aa: CASSLNIWTSGRTVLQETQYF; cdr3_nt: TGTGCCAGCAGCTTAAATATATGGACTAGCGGACGGACGGTTCTCCAAGAGACCCAGTACTTC
j_call: TRBJ2-7; d_call: .; clone_size: .; v_call: TRBV11-3; cdr3_aa: CASSLRSPLYYEQYF; cdr3_nt: TGTGCCAGCAGCTTGCGTTCCCCACTGTACTACGAGCAGTACTTC
j_call: TRBJ2-1; d_call: TRBD1; clone_size: .; v_call: TRBV28; cdr3_aa: CASSLFQGAREQFF; cdr3_nt: TGTGCCAGCAGTTTATTTCAGGGGGCTCGTGAGCAGTTCTTC
j_call: TRBJ2-3; d_call: TRBD2; clone_size: .; v_call: TRBV7-6; cdr3_aa: CASSPPIGGGVTDTQYF; cdr3_nt: TGTGCCAGCAGCCCCCCCATTGGGGGAGGGGTCACAGATACGCAGTATTTT
j_call: TRBJ2-2; d_call: TRBD2; clone_size: .; v_call: TRBV5-4; cdr3_aa: CASSFSSGVPGELFF; cdr3_nt: TGTGCCAGCAGCTTCAGTAGCGGGGTACCCGGGGAGCTGTTTTTT
j_call: TRBJ2-2; d_call: TRBD2; clone_size: .; v_call: TRBV5-1; cdr3_aa: CASSLGTSGTGELFF; cdr3_nt: TGCGCCAGCAGCTTGGGGACTAGCGGGACCGGGGAGCTGTTTTTT
j_call: TRBJ2-1; d_call: .; clone_size: .; v_call: TRBV5-1; cdr3_aa: CASSLAGLTNNEQFF; cdr3_nt: TGCGCCAGCAGCTTGGCGGGACTCACCAACAATGAGCAGTTCTTC
j_call: TRBJ2-2; d_call: TRBD2; clone_size: .; v_call: TRBV9; cdr3_aa: CASSAGLAANTGELFF; cdr3_nt: TGTGCCAGCAGCGCAGGGCTAGCGGCTAACACCGGGGAGCTGTTTTTT
j_call: TRBJ2-7; d_call: .; clone_size: .; v_call: TRBV6-2/TRBV6-3; cdr3_aa: CASSYHREKGTYEQYF; cdr3_nt: TGTGCCAGCAGTTATCACAGGGAAAAGGGGACCTACGAGCAGTACTTC
j_call: TRBJ1-2; d_call: .; clone_size: .; v_call: TRBV5-1; cdr3_aa: CASSWRGSDYGYTF; cdr3_nt: TGCGCCAGCAGCTGGCGAGGGTCCGATTATGGCTACACCTTC
j_call: TRBJ2-1; d_call: .; clone_size: .; v_call: TRBV29-1; cdr3_aa: CSVEALRDEQFF; cdr3_nt: TGCAGCGTTGAAGCCCTCAGGGATGAGCAGTTCTTC
j_call: TRBJ1-2; d_call: TRBD1; clone_size: .; v_call: TRBV7-9; cdr3_aa: CASSFDRGVGYTF; cdr3_nt: TGTGCCAGCAGCTTTGACAGGGGGGTTGGCTACACCTTC
j_call: TRBJ1-1; d_call: TRBD1; clone_size: .; v_call: TRBV30; cdr3_aa: CAWKAEDRGVAEAFF; cdr3_nt: TGTGCCTGGAAAGCGGAGGACAGGGGGGTGGCTGAAGCTTTCTTT
j_call: TRBJ2-7; d_call: .; clone_size: .; v_call: TRBV20-1; cdr3_aa: CSARTEDRQYF; cdr3_nt: TGCAGTGCTAGGACGGAGGACAGGCAGTACTTC
j_call: TRBJ2-1; d_call: .; clone_size: few; v_call: TRBV28; cdr3_aa: CASSLSPFKPGSYNEQFF; cdr3_nt: TGTGCCAGCAGTTTATCCCCGTTCAAGCCAGGCTCCTACAATGAGCAGTTCTTC
j_call: TRBJ1-1; d_call: .; clone_size: .; v_call: TRBV18; cdr3_aa: CASSPSRDTEAFF; cdr3_nt: TGTGCCAGCTCACCCTCCAGGGACACTGAAGCTTTCTTT
j_call: TRBJ2-7; d_call: .; clone_size: .; v_call: TRBV6-5; cdr3_aa: CASSYSYGGAREQYF; cdr3_nt: TGTGCCAGCAGTTACTCGTACGGCGGGGCGCGGGAGCAGTACTTC
j_call: TRBJ2-2; d_call: .; clone_size: .; v_call: TRBV27; cdr3_aa: CASSLLGTGELFF; cdr3_nt: TGTGCCAGCAGTTTACTAGGTACCGGGGAGCTGTTTTTT
j_call: TRBJ2-3; d_call: .; clone_size: .; v_call: TRBV6-4; cdr3_aa: CASSDSAFRGNTQYF; cdr3_nt: TGTGCCAGCAGTGACTCGGCATTTCGGGGAAATACGCAGTATTTT